A selection of T cell receptor beta chains follows, all from one sample in a study of identifying expanded T cells in peripheral blood. Sequenced by immunoSEQ multiplex PCR; TCRdb stores in-frame clones only, minus some. The profile shows about 130,000 clones, 75% to 90% of them singletons. Sequencing was carried out using blood. These receptors came from a person aged 18 to 75 in good health. Each CDR3 is given without its conserved first and last residue.

v_call	j_call	cdr3_aa
TRBV30	TRBJ2-5	AWSTTRQETQY
TRBV18	TRBJ2-7	ASSQGRTGTEQY
TRBV6-1	TRBJ2-7	ASSEDPGFASEQY
TRBV6-1	TRBJ2-7	ASSTSGGSSYEQY
TRBV19	TRBJ1-3	ASRGLRGSGNTIY
TRBV5-1	TRBJ2-7	ASSLTGQGNSYEQY
TRBV5-8	TRBJ2-1	ASSTGPRHEQF
TRBV28	TRBJ1-4	ASKDGGYNEKLF
TRBV4-1	TRBJ2-2	ASSRGLAGGFGTGELF
TRBV6-6	TRBJ2-7	ASRRDTGGQY
TRBV7-2	TRBJ2-1	ASSVDKYNEQF
TRBV6-5	TRBJ1-1	ASSYVFPAGTTEAF
TRBV5-4	TRBJ2-1	ASSRREGNYNEQF
TRBV4-2	TRBJ2-2	ASSQASRTQTGELF
TRBV19	TRBJ2-7	ASSPGQGPYEQY
TRBV6-1	TRBJ2-2	ASSLGNSIAGELF
TRBV7-2	TRBJ2-4	ASSFDAKNIQY
TRBV28	TRBJ2-5	ASSILGSPETQY
TRBV6-5	TRBJ2-2	ASSYSLQGTGELF
TRBV7-3	TRBJ1-2	ASSLAGWDGYT
TRBV9	TRBJ1-4	ASSVEGQGNNEKLF
TRBV14	TRBJ2-7	ASSQDEALPYEQY
TRBV10-2	TRBJ2-2	ATQTSGANTGELF
TRBV29-1	TRBJ1-2	SVGQGDYGYT
TRBV2	TRBJ1-4	ASKDWGNEKLF
TRBV29-1	TRBJ2-7	SVAGGRGAYEQY
TRBV7-9	TRBJ2-5	ASSLGGGETQY
TRBV5-5	TRBJ2-7	ASSLELVEQY
TRBV9	TRBJ2-3	ASSAATGTDTQY
TRBV7-9	TRBJ2-5	ASSPTGFRETQY
TRBV7-2	TRBJ2-7	ASSFIDTSYEQY
TRBV5-4	TRBJ2-7	ASGTGDEQY
TRBV11-2	TRBJ1-1	ASIKIRGQGSLNTEAF
TRBV2	TRBJ1-6	ASSEQTNSPLH
TRBV7-9	TRBJ1-5	ASSLESGGDGRRPQH
TRBV7-3	TRBJ2-1	ASSFGREDNEQF
TRBV5-1	TRBJ1-4	ASSLVSGARSEKLF
TRBV9	TRBJ2-7	ASSVSPGQGLEQY
TRBV6-5	TRBJ2-1	ASRDYSYNEQF